The subject of this entry is one T cell receptor (beta chain). Its antigen is unidentified. This table comes from immunoSEQ multiplex PCR, and its TCRdb copy is limited to in-frame clones, with some not included. The sample includes approximately 120,000 clones, around 94% seen only once; the top ten take around 1.2%. This sample is drawn from a study of cytomegalovirus exposure and HLA in healthy donors. Findings of the study overall: Among TCR beta chains, those listed as cytomegalovirus-associated numbered over 150. The finding came from a later analysis; first-cohort TCR clusters tended to co-occur in the 130 or so validation repertoires. Some public TCRs appeared in many individuals, while most sequences were rare.

Separate from the 666-subject first cohort was the 120-subject validation cohort, to which the donors belonged. This CDR3 comprises 17 residues. J lost 0 bases, V lost 4 bases, and 7 bases had no gene match. Germline V gene data show CDR1 as SGHRS and CDR2 as YFSETQ. The sample comprised PBMCs. This receptor was obtained from a woman aged 18-29 years in good health and CMV-seronegative. The chain couples TRBV5-1 to TRBJ1-6; 7 bases map to TRBD1. The CDR3 is CASSLGQTSSYNSPLHF. The CDR3 DNA follows: TGCGCCAGCAGCCTGGGACAGACCAGCTCCTATAATTCACCCCTCCACTTT.